This T cell receptor beta chain was documented in a study of blood T cell repertoires in COVID-19 (dated by TCRdb to 2018 to 2021). Some background on the complete study: The collaborator samples originated in the United States, Italy and Spain and spanned the acute and convalescent phases of COVID-19. The dataset comprised deeply sampled blood TCRbeta repertoires from subjects exposed to, actively infected with, or recovered from COVID-19. The prospective study material was composed of cDNA or gDNA derived from T cells, B-cell-depleted T cells, or PBMCs. Where HLA class I and class II types were available, the types were taken from metadata supplied by the sample provider, not from assay-based typing. The repertoires were made available in a free public database intended to serve as a resource for research on the immune response to SARS-CoV-2. Samples came from the ongoing ImmuneRACE study (first 160 participants) plus 1,254 subjects from 6 global collaborators. The sample metadata nearly always contained a de-identified subject ID, COVID-19 status, age in years and sex. The paper as a whole reports these results and caveats: The amount of clinical and demographic metadata varied by source and participant and was provided uncurated.

Each collaborating institution followed its own protocols to collect whole blood in K2EDTA tubes. For TCRbeta analysis, collaborators shipped samples in one of three forms: frozen whole blood, isolated PBMCs, or DNA extracted from either of those sample types. This clone has a single count. Its antigen is still unknown. There are no base qualities to consult, and no much larger clone falls within one base. The germline V and J ends show losses of 0 bases and 1 base respectively, and no gene match explains 16 bases of the junction. For CDR1 and CDR2, the germline V gene lists LGHNA and YSLEER. Reading from cysteine to phenylalanine, the CDR3 counts 21 amino acids. Just the 63-base CDR3 DNA is kept, in frame starting at base 1. TCRbeta CDR3 regions were amplified from genomic DNA using the immunoSEQ Assay, a bias-controlled multiplex PCR. Per the original workflow: The number of nucleated cells in each sample was estimated by amplification of reference gene primers within the assay. Sequence reads were collapsed and filtered to measure the absolute abundance of every unique TCRbeta CDR3 rearrangement. Productive Simpson clonality was computed per sample as the square root of Simpson's diversity index over productive rearrangements. Held by TCRdb, this immuneACCESS table contains in-frame sequences only and omits some clones. Under half of the omission traces to an unresolved V gene where checked; the cause of the rest is unknown. The V and J calls and clone size come from that table; D and trimming were worked out from the DNA. In all, the sample holds tens of thousands of clones, and approximately 90% of those were seen once. The ten largest clones capture around 10% of the sample.

The TCR was taken from a man between 65 and 85 years old with active or convalescent COVID-19. Sequenced: peripheral blood. The chain was built from TRBV4-3 and TRBJ2-2, with 8 junctional bases fitting TRBD2. The CDR3 protein sequence reads: CASSQDLSQFSGGVNTGELFF. The sequenced DNA: TGCGCCAGCAGCCAAGATCTGTCGCAGTTTTCGGGGGGGGTGAACACCGGGGAGCTGTTTTTT.